This T cell receptor beta chain was profiled in a study of CXCR3-negative and CXCR3-positive naive CD8 T cells. The CDR3 loop spans 15 amino acids. Germline V gene data show CDR1 as LNHDA and CDR2 as SQIVND (reference sequence). cDNA libraries for TRB were generated by 5' RACE incorporating UMI labels. TCRdb reprocessed the 5' RACE reads, with one entry per CDR3 protein and no DNA. The sample table sets out 90,000 to 150,000 distinct CDR3 sequences. Study conclusions and caveats: Researchers report that CXCR3-positive naive cells carry more hydrophobic TRB CDR3s than CXCR3-negative naive cells. Fresh PBMCs went into most assays, and CXCR3 expression partly declined after cryopreservation. Comparably high diversity was seen in both naive subsets, and much lower diversity in memory CD8+ cells.

In the case of this clonotype: Its antigen is unidentified.

This clonotype was obtained from a human donor in good health. Some clones in this sample may be carry-over from other donors' samples. This chain links TRBV19 with TRBJ1-1; there is no DNA to check the TCRdb D call of TRBD1. Sequencing was carried out using naive CXCR3+ CD8+ T cells from blood. Described subset: CD45RO-CCR7+CD27+CD95- naive CD8+ T cells expressing CXCR3 (TNR3+). The CDR3 spells CASSSAPRLNTEAFF.